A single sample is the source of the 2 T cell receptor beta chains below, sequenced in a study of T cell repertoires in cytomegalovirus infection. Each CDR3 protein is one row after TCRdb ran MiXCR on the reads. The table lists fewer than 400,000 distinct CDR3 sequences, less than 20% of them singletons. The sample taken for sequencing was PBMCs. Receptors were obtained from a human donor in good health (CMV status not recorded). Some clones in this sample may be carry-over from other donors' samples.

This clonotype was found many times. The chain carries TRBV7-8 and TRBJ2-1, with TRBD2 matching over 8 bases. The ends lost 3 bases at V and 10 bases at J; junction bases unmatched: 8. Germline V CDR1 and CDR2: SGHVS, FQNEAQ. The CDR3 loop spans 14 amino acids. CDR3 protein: CASSFTGGVGEQFF. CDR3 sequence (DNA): TGTGCCAGCAGCTTCACGGGGGGGGTCGGAGAGCAGTTCTTC.

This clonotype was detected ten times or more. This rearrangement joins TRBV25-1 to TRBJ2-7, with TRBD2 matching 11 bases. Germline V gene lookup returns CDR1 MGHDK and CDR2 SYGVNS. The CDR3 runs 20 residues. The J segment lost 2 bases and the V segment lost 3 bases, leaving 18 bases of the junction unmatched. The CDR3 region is CASSEILTSGREGAPYEQYF. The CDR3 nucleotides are TGTGCCAGCAGTGAGATTCTAACTAGCGGGAGAGAGGGGGCTCCCTACGAGCAGTACTTC.